The sequence of this T cell receptor beta chain was determined in a study of shared clonotypes between healthy human individuals. Study-wide results and limits: Naive CD4 clonotype sharing across a handful of donors was around 5.5%. Sorted-subset samples were not fully sequenced, rarefaction indicated.

CD45RO-negative, CCR7-selected cells formed the naive CD8 fraction, which excluded terminally differentiated effector memory CD45RA+ cells. V was trimmed by 4 bases and J by 7 bases, leaving 12 bases between them. CDR1 SGHDT and CDR2 YYEEEE come from the germline V gene. CDR3 length: 13 amino acids. Assay: immunoSEQ multiplex PCR; the TCRdb copy retains only in-frame clones and omits some. The sample has about 610,000 clones; about 96% are singletons. Turning to this clone: Its antigen is not known.

The receptor comes from a woman aged 25-40 years in good health. Sequences were obtained from naive CD8+ T cells sorted from blood. V and J are TRBV5-6 and TRBJ2-1; possibly TRBD2 for D (6 bases). The DNA of the CDR3 is TGTGCCAGCAGCCCCGATAGCGGAAATGAGCAGTTCTTC. It translates to CASSPDSGNEQFF.